This TCR beta chain was sequenced during a study of blood T cell repertoires in COVID-19. In the original analysis: For nucleated cells, counts were estimated from reference gene primer amplification. Only in-frame clones appear in the TCRdb table, and some are missing; sequencing was by immunoSEQ multiplex PCR. V and J calls plus clone size are reproduced from that table; the DNA served to infer D and trimming. Of around 77,000 clones in the sample, approximately 90% were seen once. This sequence originates from a woman in her fifties or sixties with active COVID-19. Material for sequencing was peripheral blood.

The CDR3 loop is CASSEAGGRAGEQYF. In nucleotides, the CDR3 is TGCGCCAGCAGTGAGGCCGGCGGGAGGGCAGGGGAGCAGTACTTC. This chain links TRBV10-1 with TRBJ2-7; 9 bases fit TRBD2. Trimming at V came to 2 bases and at J to 7 bases, leaving 9 bases not matched to a gene. The germline V gene has CDR1 WNHNN and CDR2 SYGVQD (reference sequence). The CDR3 contains 15 residues.